A single sample is the source of the 8 T cell receptor beta chains below, sequenced in a study of metastatic and nonmetastatic thyroid tumors. No treatment of any kind had been given to any patient before thyroid surgery. TCRdb reprocessed the PCR reads using MiXCR. Among roughly 89,000 clones listed, around 12% were seen once. The sequencing sample was made of tumor tissue. The receptor source for this set is a female donor with papillary thyroid cancer or a benign thyroid nodule (not recorded which). Some clones in this sample may be carry-over from other donors' samples.

The sample holds many counts of this clone. The chain employs TRBV20-1 and TRBJ1-1; maybe TRBD1 (5 bases). Germline values: CDR1 DFQATT, CDR2 SNEGSKA (reference sequence). Trimming pared 6 bases from V and 8 bases from J, leaving 16 bases between. CDR3 length: 12 amino acids. CDR3 DNA sequence: TGCAGTGCCCCAAAGGCTGGGACGGAAGCTTTCTTT. Its translation: CSAPKAGTEAFF.

The table lists this clone with many counts. This chain connects TRBV27 to TRBJ1-1, with TRBD1 matching over 9 bases. The CDR3 is made up of 14 amino acids. V lost 3 bases to trimming and J lost 6 bases; unmatched junction nucleotides: 5. The germline gives CDR1 MNHEY, CDR2 SMNVEV (reference sequence). DNA of the CDR3: TGTGCCAGCAGTTTCGGACAGGGGTTGTCTGAAGCTTTCTTT. Protein sequence: CASSFGQGLSEAFF.

The chain combines TRBV5-1 with TRBJ1-2, with 7 bases that match TRBD1. CDR3 length: 13 residues. V lost 2 bases, J lost 6 bases, and 4 bases stayed unmatched. The germline V gene encodes CDR1 SGHRS and CDR2 YFSETQ. In nucleotides, the CDR3 is TGCGCCAGCAGCTTACAGGGGAGCCATGGCTACACCTTC. Its translation: CASSLQGSHGYTF.

This clone was seen many times. The chain is built from TRBV30 and TRBJ2-3; D gene unclear. CDR1 is GTSNPN and CDR2 is SVGIG in the germline V gene (reference sequence). This CDR3 spans 13 amino acids. V dropped 0 bases and J dropped 5 bases, with 9 bases sitting between them. The CDR3 region is CAWSVQGKDTQYF. CDR3 DNA sequence: TGTGCCTGGAGTGTACAAGGGAAAGATACGCAGTATTTT.

This clone was counted ten times or more. CDR3 protein: CASSFKSGQGGEKLFF. CDR3 nucleotide sequence: TGTGCCAGCAGCTTCAAGTCAGGGCAGGGTGGAGAAAAACTGTTTTTT. The V call is TRBV5-4, the J call TRBJ1-4; a possible D gene is TRBD1 (5 bases). V was shortened by 2 bases and J by 8 bases, with 19 bases between the two germline ends. CDR3 length: 16 residues. The germline V gene has CDR1 SGHNT and CDR2 YYREEE (reference sequence).

This clone was counted ten times or more. The rearrangement links TRBV20-1 to TRBJ2-2; D remains ambiguous. In germline, CDR1 is DFQATT, CDR2 SNEGSKA (reference sequence). V lost 2 bases and J 7 bases, leaving 5 bases between the germline ends. The CDR3 contains 11 residues. CDR3 nucleotide sequence: TGCAGTGCTAGACTAAACGGGGAGCTGTTTTTT. It codes for CSARLNGELFF.

This clone was recorded at least ten times. The chain employs TRBV7-3 and TRBJ2-3; D not certain. Deletions cut 6 bases from V and 5 bases from J, with 12 bases between. Looked up from germline, CDR1 is SGHTA and CDR2 is FQGTGA. CDR3 length equals 13 residues. The CDR3 here is CASSPDRVDTQYF. The CDR3 nucleotides read TGTGCCAGCAGTCCTGACCGGGTAGATACGCAGTATTTT.

This clone was seen at least ten times. V gene TRBV29-1 combines with J gene TRBJ2-1, with TRBD2 matching 9 bases. Germline CDR1 reads SQVTM; CDR2 reads ANQGSEA. The CDR3 has 18 residues. V trimming: 3 bases; J trimming: 3 bases; junction bases outside the gene matches: 15. Here the CDR3 reads CSVDGREGQGYYYNEQFF. The CDR3 region has the DNA TGCAGCGTTGACGGGCGGGAGGGCCAAGGCTACTACTACAATGAGCAGTTCTTC.